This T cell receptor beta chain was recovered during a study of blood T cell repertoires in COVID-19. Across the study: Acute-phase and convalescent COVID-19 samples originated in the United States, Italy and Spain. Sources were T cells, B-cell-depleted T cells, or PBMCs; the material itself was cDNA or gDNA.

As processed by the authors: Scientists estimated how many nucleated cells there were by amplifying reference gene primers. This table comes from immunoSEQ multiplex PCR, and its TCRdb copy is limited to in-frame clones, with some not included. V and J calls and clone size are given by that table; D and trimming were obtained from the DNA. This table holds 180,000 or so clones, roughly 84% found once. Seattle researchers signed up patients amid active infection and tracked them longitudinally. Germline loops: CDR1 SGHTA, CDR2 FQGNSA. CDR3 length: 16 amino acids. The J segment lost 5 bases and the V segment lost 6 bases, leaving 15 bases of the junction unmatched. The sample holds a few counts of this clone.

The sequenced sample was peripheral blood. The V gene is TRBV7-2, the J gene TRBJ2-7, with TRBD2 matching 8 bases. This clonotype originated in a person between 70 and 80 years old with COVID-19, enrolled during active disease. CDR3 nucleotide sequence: TGTGCCAGCAGTTCTACTTCCGGGACTAGGACCCACGAGCAGTACTTC. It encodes CASSSTSGTRTHEQYF.